This TCR beta chain was sequenced for a study of T cell repertoires in cytomegalovirus infection. Study-wide background: In public TCR beta signatures, there were indications of both CMV infection and matching HLA type.

TCRdb re-derived calls from the reads in MiXCR, one entry per CDR3 protein. The sample lists over 85,000 distinct CDR3 sequences, 16% occurring once. Many counts were recorded for this clonotype. Per germline, CDR1 SGHTA and CDR2 FQGNSA. Trimming left V 3 bases short and J 7 bases short, with 6 bases between. CDR3 size: 11 residues. This TCR was recovered from a human donor in good health (CMV status not recorded). Some clones in this sample may be carry-over from other donors' samples. The material sequenced was PBMCs. V gene TRBV7-2 combines with J gene TRBJ1-1, with D uncertain. The CDR3 sequence is CASSFRGEAFF. In DNA, the CDR3 is TGTGCCAGCAGCTTCCGGGGTGAAGCTTTCTTT. Based on the CDR3 plus reference TRBV7-2 and TRBJ1-1, the full variable domain is GAGVSQSPSNKVTEKGKDVELRCDPISGHTALYWYRQSLGQGLEFLIYFQGNSAPDKSGLPSDRFSAERTGGSVSTLTIQRTQQEDSAVYLCASSFRGEAFFGQGTRLTVV.